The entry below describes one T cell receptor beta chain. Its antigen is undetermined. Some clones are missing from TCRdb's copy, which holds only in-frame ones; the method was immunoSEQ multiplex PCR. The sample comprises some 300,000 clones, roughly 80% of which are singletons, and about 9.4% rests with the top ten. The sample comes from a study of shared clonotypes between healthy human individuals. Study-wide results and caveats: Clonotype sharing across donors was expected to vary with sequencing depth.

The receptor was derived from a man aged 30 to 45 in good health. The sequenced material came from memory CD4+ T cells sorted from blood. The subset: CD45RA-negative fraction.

The CDR3 spells CASSANSGDQPQHF. CDR3 sequence (DNA): TGTGCCAGCAGTGCGAACAGTGGAGATCAGCCCCAGCATTTT. V usage is TRBV2 and J usage is TRBJ1-5; D uncertain. The CDR3 extends over 14 amino acids. Germline V gives CDR1 SNHLY, CDR2 FYNNEI. The V end was cut by 4 bases, the J end by 5 bases, with 12 bases between.